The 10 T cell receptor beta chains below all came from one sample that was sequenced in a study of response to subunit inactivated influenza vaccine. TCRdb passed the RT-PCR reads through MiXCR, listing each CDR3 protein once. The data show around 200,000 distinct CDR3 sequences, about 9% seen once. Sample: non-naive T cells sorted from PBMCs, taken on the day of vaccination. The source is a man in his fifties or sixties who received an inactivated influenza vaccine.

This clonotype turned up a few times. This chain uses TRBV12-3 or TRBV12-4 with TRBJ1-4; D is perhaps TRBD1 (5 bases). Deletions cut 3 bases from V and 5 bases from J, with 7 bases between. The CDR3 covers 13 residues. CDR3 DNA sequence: TGTGCCAGCAGTTTGGGGGTGAATGAAAAACTGTTTTTT. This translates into CASSLGVNEKLFF.

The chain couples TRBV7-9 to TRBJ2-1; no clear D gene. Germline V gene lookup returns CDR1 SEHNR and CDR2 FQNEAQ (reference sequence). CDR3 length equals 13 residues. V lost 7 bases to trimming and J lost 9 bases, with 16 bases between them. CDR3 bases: TGTGCCAGCACCTCTCCCCCTTGGAGTGAGCAGTTCTTC. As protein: CASTSPPWSEQFF. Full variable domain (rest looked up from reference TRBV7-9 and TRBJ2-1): DTGVSQNPRHKITKRGQNVTFRCDPISEHNRLYWYRQTLGQGPEFLTYFQNEAQLEKSRLLSDRFSAERPKGSFSTLEIQRTEQGDSAMYLCASTSPPWSEQFFGPGTRLTVL.

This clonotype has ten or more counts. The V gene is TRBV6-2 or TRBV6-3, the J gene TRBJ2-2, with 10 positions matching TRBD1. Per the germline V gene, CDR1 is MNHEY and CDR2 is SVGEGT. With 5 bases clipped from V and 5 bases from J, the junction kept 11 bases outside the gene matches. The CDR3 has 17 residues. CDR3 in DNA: TGTGCCAGCAGTGACTACCGGGACAGGGGATCTACCGGGGAGCTGTTTTTT. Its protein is CASSDYRDRGSTGELFF.

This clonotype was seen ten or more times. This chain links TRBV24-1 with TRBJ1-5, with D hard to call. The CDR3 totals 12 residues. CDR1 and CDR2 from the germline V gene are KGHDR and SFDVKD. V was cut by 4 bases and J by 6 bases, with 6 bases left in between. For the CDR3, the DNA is TGTGCCACCAGTGAGTGGGGTCAGCCCCAGCATTTT. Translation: CATSEWGQPQHF.

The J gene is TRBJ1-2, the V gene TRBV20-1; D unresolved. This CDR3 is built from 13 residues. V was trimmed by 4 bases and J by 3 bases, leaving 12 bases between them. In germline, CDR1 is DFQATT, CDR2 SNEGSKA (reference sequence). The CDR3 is CSAKKYADYGYTF. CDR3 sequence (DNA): TGCAGTGCTAAAAAGTACGCAGACTATGGCTACACCTTC.

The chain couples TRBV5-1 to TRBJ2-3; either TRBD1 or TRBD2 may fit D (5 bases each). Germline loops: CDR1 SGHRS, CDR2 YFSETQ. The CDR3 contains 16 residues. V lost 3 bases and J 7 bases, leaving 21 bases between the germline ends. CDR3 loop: CASSSFRDPKGNTQYF. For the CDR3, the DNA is TGCGCCAGCAGCTCATTCCGGGACCCTAAGGGAAATACGCAGTATTTT. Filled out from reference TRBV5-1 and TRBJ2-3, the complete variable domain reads KAGVTQTPRYLIKTRGQQVTLSCSPISGHRSVSWYQQTPGQGLQFLFEYFSETQRNKGNFPGRFSGRQFSNSRSEMNVSTLELGDSALYLCASSSFRDPKGNTQYFGPGTRLTVL.

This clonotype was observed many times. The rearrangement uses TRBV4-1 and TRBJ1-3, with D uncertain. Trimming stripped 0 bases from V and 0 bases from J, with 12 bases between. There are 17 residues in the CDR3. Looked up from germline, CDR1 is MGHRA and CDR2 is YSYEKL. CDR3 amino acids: CASSQDLFRGSGNTIYF. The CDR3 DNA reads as TGCGCCAGCAGCCAAGATCTGTTCCGGGGCTCTGGAAACACCATATATTTT.

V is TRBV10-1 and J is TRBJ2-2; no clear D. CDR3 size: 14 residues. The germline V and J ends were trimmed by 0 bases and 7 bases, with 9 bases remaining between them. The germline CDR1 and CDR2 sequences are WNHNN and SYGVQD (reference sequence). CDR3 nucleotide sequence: TGCGCCAGCAGTGAGTCGTATGGGTTCGGGGAGCTGTTTTTT. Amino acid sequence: CASSESYGFGELFF.

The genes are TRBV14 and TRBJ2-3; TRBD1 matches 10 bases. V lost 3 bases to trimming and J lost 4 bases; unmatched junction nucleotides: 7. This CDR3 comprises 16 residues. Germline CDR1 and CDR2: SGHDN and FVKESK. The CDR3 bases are TGTGCCAGCAGCCAGTTCCGGGACAGGGGTGCAGATACGCAGTATTTT. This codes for CASSQFRDRGADTQYF.

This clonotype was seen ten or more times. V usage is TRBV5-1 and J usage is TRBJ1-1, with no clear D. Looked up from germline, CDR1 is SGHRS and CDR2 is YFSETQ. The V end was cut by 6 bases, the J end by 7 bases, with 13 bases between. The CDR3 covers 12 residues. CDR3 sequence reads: CASKREDFEAFF. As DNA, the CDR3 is TGCGCCAGCAAAAGAGAGGATTTTGAAGCTTTCTTT.